A selection of T cell receptor beta chains follows, all from one sample in a study of cytomegalovirus exposure and HLA in healthy donors. The method was immunoSEQ multiplex PCR; TCRdb's version includes in-frame clones alone and lacks a portion of them. The sample records 150,000 to 200,000 clones, approximately 84% being singletons. The sequencing input was PBMCs. The receptor set was obtained from a woman aged 50 to 65 in good health and CMV-seropositive. Both conserved end residues are part of each CDR3. Each record gives: CDR3 DNA, CDR3 protein, D gene, J gene, V gene, clone size. A D gene is named only where the DNA matches it firmly. Clone sizes are given selectively: once, few, many, or a class where the clone is expanded.

DNA: TGTGCCAGCAGTACCTTGGGACTAGCGGGGTCCTACGAGCAGTACTTC
CDR3: CASSTLGLAGSYEQYF
D: TRBD2
J: TRBJ2-7
V: TRBV5-6
size: once

DNA: TGTGCCTGGAATCCGGGGGGCACAGATACGCAGTATTTT
CDR3: CAWNPGGTDTQYF
D: .
J: TRBJ2-3
V: TRBV30
size: .

DNA: TGTGCCAGCAGCTGGGGCAGGGGCAGTGATACGCAGTATTTT
CDR3: CASSWGRGSDTQYF
D: .
J: TRBJ2-3
V: TRBV28
size: .

DNA: TGTGCCAGCAGCCCGCATACGGGGGGGAACACTGAAGCTTTCTTT
CDR3: CASSPHTGGNTEAFF
D: .
J: TRBJ1-1
V: TRBV14
size: .

DNA: TGTGCCAGCAGTCGGACAGGGGGCAGGTCTGGGGCCAACGTCCTGACTTTC
CDR3: CASSRTGGRSGANVLTF
D: TRBD1
J: TRBJ2-6
V: TRBV2
size: .

DNA: TGTGCCAGCAAGAGGACAGATAGCAATCAGCCCCAGCATTTT
CDR3: CASKRTDSNQPQHF
D: .
J: TRBJ1-5
V: TRBV6-6
size: .

DNA: TGTGCCAGCAGCGTACGGGACAGGGGGTCTGGCTACACCTTC
CDR3: CASSVRDRGSGYTF
D: TRBD1
J: TRBJ1-2
V: TRBV9
size: few

DNA: TGTGCCAGCCGGAACTTGGGGGCAGCCAAGGGGGATACGCAGTATTTT
CDR3: CASRNLGAAKGDTQYF
D: .
J: TRBJ2-3
V: TRBV28
size: .

DNA: TGTGCCTGGAGTGTACCCCCGCAGGGCTACACCTTC
CDR3: CAWSVPPQGYTF
D: .
J: TRBJ1-2
V: TRBV30
size: .

DNA: TGTGCCAGCAGTGGACAAGGGATGGAAAAACTGTTTTTT
CDR3: CASSGQGMEKLFF
D: .
J: TRBJ1-4
V: TRBV6-5
size: .

DNA: TGTGCCAGCAGCCCTGTGACCGGGCAGGGGGTATCCACCGGGGAGCTGTTTTTT
CDR3: CASSPVTGQGVSTGELFF
D: TRBD1
J: TRBJ2-2
V: TRBV25-1
size: few

DNA: TGTGCCAGCGCGAGGGAACTCCACACAGATACGCAGTATTTT
CDR3: CASARELHTDTQYF
D: .
J: TRBJ2-3
V: TRBV6-5
size: .

DNA: TGTGCCAGCAGCCCCGGGACAGGGACCGAAAGCTCTGGGGCCAACGTCCTGACTTTC
CDR3: CASSPGTGTESSGANVLTF
D: TRBD1
J: TRBJ2-6
V: TRBV11-3
size: .

DNA: TGTGCCAGCAGCTTGGGCCGACAGCCCAGGGGAGTTTACGAGCAGTACTTC
CDR3: CASSLGRQPRGVYEQYF
D: .
J: TRBJ2-7
V: TRBV5-5
size: .

DNA: TGTGCCAGCAGCTTAGTCGACAGTACCGGGGAGCTGTTTTTT
CDR3: CASSLVDSTGELFF
D: .
J: TRBJ2-2
V: TRBV7-8
size: .

DNA: TGTTCCAGCAGCTTCGCGGACGAGCAGTACTTC
CDR3: CSSSFADEQYF
D: .
J: TRBJ2-7
V: TRBV7-9
size: .

DNA: TGTGCCAGCAGTGTGAGCGGGGGATCAACCGGCGGGGAGCTGTTTTTT
CDR3: CASSVSGGSTGGELFF
D: TRBD2
J: TRBJ2-2
V: TRBV2
size: .

DNA: TGTGCCAGCAGCTTTGGCCCGGGACAGAAGTCACCTGAAGCTTTCTTT
CDR3: CASSFGPGQKSPEAFF
D: TRBD1
J: TRBJ1-1
V: TRBV5-5
size: .

DNA: TGTGCCAGCAGCCTCCTAGCGGGGGGGCCCCAAGATACGCAGTATTTT
CDR3: CASSLLAGGPQDTQYF
D: TRBD2
J: TRBJ2-3
V: TRBV7-9
size: .

DNA: TGCGCCAGCAGCCGAGACCTGGCCAAAAACATTCAGTACTTC
CDR3: CASSRDLAKNIQYF
D: .
J: TRBJ2-4
V: TRBV4-3
size: once

DNA: TGTGCCAGCAGCCAGGGGGACACGACACCCCTCCACTTT
CDR3: CASSQGDTTPLHF
D: TRBD1
J: TRBJ1-6
V: TRBV7-9
size: once

DNA: TGTGCCAGCATGGGCCACACTGAAGCTTTCTTT
CDR3: CASMGHTEAFF
D: .
J: TRBJ1-1
V: TRBV2
size: .

DNA: TGTGCCAGCAGCACCATTGCCCTAACGACAGTCATGAACACTGAAGCTTTCTTT
CDR3: CASSTIALTTVMNTEAFF
D: .
J: TRBJ1-1
V: TRBV7-9
size: .

DNA: TGCGCCAGCAGCTCCCCGACTAGCGGGGACGACGAGCAGTACTTC
CDR3: CASSSPTSGDDEQYF
D: TRBD2
J: TRBJ2-7
V: TRBV5-1
size: .

DNA: TGTGCCAGCAGCTCCGTCCCGGGACAGGGATTCAGCTATGGCTACACCTTC
CDR3: CASSSVPGQGFSYGYTF
D: TRBD1
J: TRBJ1-2
V: TRBV5-5
size: .

DNA: TGTGCCAGTAGTTTGGCAGGGAGGTCCACCGGGGAGCTGTTTTTT
CDR3: CASSLAGRSTGELFF
D: .
J: TRBJ2-2
V: TRBV19
size: once

DNA: TGCGCCAGCAAGCTAGCGGGAGACAATGAGCAGTTCTTC
CDR3: CASKLAGDNEQFF
D: TRBD2
J: TRBJ2-1
V: TRBV5-1
size: .

DNA: TGTGCCAGCAGCCGGGGGGAAGAGACCCAGTACTTC
CDR3: CASSRGEETQYF
D: TRBD2
J: TRBJ2-5
V: TRBV7-9
size: .

DNA: TGTGCCAGCAGCCAAGAAGCTAAGCCGGAGACCCAGTACTTC
CDR3: CASSQEAKPETQYF
D: .
J: TRBJ2-5
V: TRBV4-2
size: .

DNA: TGTGCCAGCAGCCGTGACGGCAGGGGGGATCTAAGGGAGCAGTACTTC
CDR3: CASSRDGRGDLREQYF
D: .
J: TRBJ2-7
V: TRBV2
size: .

DNA: TGTGCCAGCAGCCCGGGACAGATTTCCACAGATACGCAGTATTTT
CDR3: CASSPGQISTDTQYF
D: TRBD1
J: TRBJ2-3
V: TRBV7-9
size: .

DNA: TGTGCCAGCAACCGACAAGATAATCAGCCCCAGCATTTT
CDR3: CASNRQDNQPQHF
D: .
J: TRBJ1-5
V: TRBV2
size: .

DNA: TGCGCCAGCAGCCAAGGGATCTGGGACAGGGGGATCACTGAAGCTTTCTTT
CDR3: CASSQGIWDRGITEAFF
D: TRBD1
J: TRBJ1-1
V: TRBV4-3
size: few

DNA: TGTGCCAGCAGCCTCGGGGAAGGCGGCAAAGAGACCCAGTACTTC
CDR3: CASSLGEGGKETQYF
D: .
J: TRBJ2-5
V: TRBV7-2
size: .

DNA: TGTGCCAGCAGCGAGCAGACAGGGACCTACAATGAGCAGTTCTTC
CDR3: CASSEQTGTYNEQFF
D: TRBD1
J: TRBJ2-1
V: TRBV9
size: .

DNA: TGTGCCAGCAGCCAGGGTGGAATGGGGCCCCTCCACTTT
CDR3: CASSQGGMGPLHF
D: .
J: TRBJ1-6
V: TRBV9
size: .

DNA: TGTGCCAGCAGTTACGCGGCCTACAATGAGCAGTTCTTC
CDR3: CASSYAAYNEQFF
D: .
J: TRBJ2-1
V: TRBV6-6
size: .

DNA: TGTGCCAGCTCACAAACGGCGGGGCACACTGAAGCTTTCTTT
CDR3: CASSQTAGHTEAFF
D: .
J: TRBJ1-1
V: TRBV18
size: .

DNA: TGTGCCAGCAGGGGGACCGGGACAGGGGTGGGCAATGAGCAGTTCTTC
CDR3: CASRGTGTGVGNEQFF
D: TRBD1
J: TRBJ2-1
V: TRBV2
size: once

DNA: TGCAGCGTTGATATTAGACATCTTTCAGGGGGCTCCTACAATGAGCAGTTCTTC
CDR3: CSVDIRHLSGGSYNEQFF
D: TRBD1
J: TRBJ2-1
V: TRBV29-1
size: .

DNA: TGTGCCAGCAGTTCTGGGACAGGGACTCAGCAGACCCAGTACTTC
CDR3: CASSSGTGTQQTQYF
D: TRBD1
J: TRBJ2-5
V: TRBV6-5
size: .

DNA: TGTGCCAGCACTTCCGGCGGGAGACAAGAGACCCAGTACTTC
CDR3: CASTSGGRQETQYF
D: TRBD2
J: TRBJ2-5
V: TRBV2
size: .

DNA: TGTGCCAGCAAAGGGGGGGGCACAGATACGCAGTATTTT
CDR3: CASKGGGTDTQYF
D: .
J: TRBJ2-3
V: TRBV28
size: .

DNA: TGTGCCAGCAGCTCGAACGCATTTTGGGACAGGGCGTCCTATGGCTACACCTTC
CDR3: CASSSNAFWDRASYGYTF
D: TRBD1
J: TRBJ1-2
V: TRBV5-5
size: .

DNA: TGTGCCAGCAGCGCGGGGACAGGGGCCAACACTGAAGCTTTCTTT
CDR3: CASSAGTGANTEAFF
D: TRBD1
J: TRBJ1-1
V: TRBV5-6
size: .

DNA: TGTGCCAGCAGCTTGGTGGGCAGCATGAACACTGAAGCTTTCTTT
CDR3: CASSLVGSMNTEAFF
D: .
J: TRBJ1-1
V: TRBV5-4
size: .

DNA: TGTGCCAGCAGCTTAGCGGAGGGTACAAACATTCAGTACTTC
CDR3: CASSLAEGTNIQYF
D: .
J: TRBJ2-4
V: TRBV7-9
size: .

DNA: TGTGCCACCGAGACAGGGGGGAGGGAGACCCAGTACTTC
CDR3: CATETGGRETQYF
D: TRBD1
J: TRBJ2-5
V: TRBV6-6
size: .

DNA: TGTGCCAGCAGCCCCGCCGGGACAGGAGCCTCCTACGAGCAGTACTTC
CDR3: CASSPAGTGASYEQYF
D: TRBD1
J: TRBJ2-7
V: TRBV9
size: .

DNA: TGTGCCAGCAGCCCCCGGGCTAGCGGGGGGGCCCGGCAATACAATGAGCAGTTCTTC
CDR3: CASSPRASGGARQYNEQFF
D: TRBD2
J: TRBJ2-1
V: TRBV5-4
size: .

DNA: TGTGCCAGCAGTTCCGGGACAGGGGAATGGGAGACCCAGTACTTC
CDR3: CASSSGTGEWETQYF
D: TRBD1
J: TRBJ2-5
V: TRBV28
size: .

DNA: TGTGCCAGCAGCTCAAGAAGTGCAGGGGTTGGGGACATTCAGTACTTC
CDR3: CASSSRSAGVGDIQYF
D: .
J: TRBJ2-4
V: TRBV11-2
size: .

DNA: TGTGCCAGCAGCTTGGCAGCATCGGGGATTGGGTACGAGCAGTACTTC
CDR3: CASSLAASGIGYEQYF
D: .
J: TRBJ2-7
V: TRBV5-6
size: .

DNA: TGTGCCAGCAGCCAAGATAGCGAAAAACTGTTTTTT
CDR3: CASSQDSEKLFF
D: .
J: TRBJ1-4
V: TRBV7-2
size: .

DNA: TGTGCCAGCAGTAGGGGGAGAGGCAATCAGCCCCAGCATTTT
CDR3: CASSRGRGNQPQHF
D: .
J: TRBJ1-5
V: TRBV6-5
size: .

DNA: TGTGCCAGCAGCCCCCGGAGAGACAGGGCCGTAGATATGCAGTATTTT
CDR3: CASSPRRDRAVDMQYF
D: TRBD1
J: TRBJ2-3
V: TRBV5-4
size: .

DNA: TGTGCCAGCAGCTTAACGGGCGGGCCGAACACTGAAGCTTTCTTT
CDR3: CASSLTGGPNTEAFF
D: .
J: TRBJ1-1
V: TRBV7-9
size: few

DNA: TGTGCCAGCAGCACCAGCGGGGCAACCGGGGAGCTGTTTTTT
CDR3: CASSTSGATGELFF
D: TRBD2
J: TRBJ2-2
V: TRBV5-5
size: .

DNA: TGTGCCAGCAGCTTGAAGGGGGCCGGCGAAGCTTTCTTT
CDR3: CASSLKGAGEAFF
D: TRBD1
J: TRBJ1-1
V: TRBV5-8
size: few

DNA: TGTGCCAGCAATAGCAGGGTCAATCAGCCCCAGCATTTT
CDR3: CASNSRVNQPQHF
D: .
J: TRBJ1-5
V: TRBV6-6
size: .